Given below is one TCR beta chain in context. CDR1 and CDR2 from the germline V gene are SGHKS and YYEKEE (reference sequence). The CDR3 covers 14 residues. Trimming at V came to 4 bases and at J to 0 bases, leaving 4 bases not matched to a gene. The PCR ran on 60 Vbeta and 13 Jbeta primers. Per the original data handling: In a later analysis, 10 million to 11 million of 83 million or so unique beta chains occurred in at least two donors. TCRdb's copy holds only in-frame clones and misses some; the assay was immunoSEQ multiplex PCR. V, J and clone size are those of that table, while D and trimming were read from the DNA. The data contain around 97,000 clones, roughly 76% of them singletons. The data were taken from a study of cytomegalovirus exposure and HLA in healthy donors. About the research overall: One earlier analysis, a look at 150 million to 200 million T cells, found about 100 million unique TCR beta sequences. Early released data comprised around 80 million unique TCRs from HLA-typed donors.

At the time of sampling, donors were nominally healthy, though unrecorded immune exposures were likely. This sequence originates from a man aged 40-49 years in good health and CMV-seronegative. The sequenced sample consisted of PBMCs. The chain combines TRBV5-5 with TRBJ2-7; TRBD1 aligns across 7 bases. The CDR3 protein is CASSRDSFSYEQYF. CDR3 bases: TGTGCCAGCAGCCGGGACAGTTTCTCCTACGAGCAGTACTTC. Full variable domain (remainder filled in from reference TRBV5-5 and TRBJ2-7): DAGVTQSPTHLIKTRGQQVTLRCSPISGHKSVSWYQQVLGQGPQFIFQYYEKEERGRGNFPDRFSARQFPNYSSELNVNALLLGDSALYLCASSRDSFSYEQYFGPGTRLTVT.